The 18 T cell receptor beta chains below come from one sample, sequenced in a study of T cells in Graves' hyperthyroidism and ophthalmopathy. Using RNA transcripts as the source, TCR beta CDR3 regions were amplified. The TCR CDR3 was amplified in a first-round RT-PCR using the HTBI primer set. One entry per CDR3 protein, called by TCRdb with MiXCR from the multiplex PCR reads. Among hundreds of thousands of distinct CDR3 sequences, around 16% were seen once, and the ten largest hold roughly 8%. The sequenced material came from blood. The receptors derive from a woman in her late teens or twenties with Graves' hyperthyroidism.

At least ten counts were recorded for this clonotype. The chain carries TRBV30 and TRBJ1-6, with D maybe TRBD1 (6 bases). Trimming left V 3 bases short and J 7 bases short, with 13 bases between. The CDR3 loop spans 14 amino acids. Germline CDR1 GTSNPN, CDR2 SVGIG (reference sequence). DNA of the CDR3: TGTGCCTGGAGATATCCGGGACAAAATTCACCCCTCCACTTT. Protein product: CAWRYPGQNSPLHF.

The chain has TRBV2 and TRBJ2-3, with 7 bases that match TRBD2. Germline V gene sequence: CDR1 SNHLY, CDR2 FYNNEI. J lost 0 bases, V lost 7 bases, and 7 bases had no gene match. This CDR3 contains 15 residues. DNA for the CDR3: TGTGCCAGCACCCACGGGGGGAAAAGCACAGATACGCAGTATTTT. Residues: CASTHGGKSTDTQYF.

This clonotype was observed at least ten times. The J gene is TRBJ2-1, the V gene TRBV20-1, with 9 positions matching TRBD2. Looked up from germline, CDR1 is DFQATT and CDR2 is SNEGSKA (reference sequence). V shed 1 base and J 6 bases; nucleotides not matched to a gene: 10. This CDR3 contains 16 residues. CDR3: CSARALREGLGNEQFF. As DNA, the CDR3 is TGCAGTGCTAGAGCTCTGCGGGAGGGCCTGGGCAATGAGCAGTTCTTC.

In its sample, this clonotype was seen a few times. The chain recombines TRBV5-8 with TRBJ2-3, with 9 nucleotides matching TRBD1. The V gene end was trimmed by 9 bases and the J gene end by 6 bases; junction bases not matched to a gene: 14. Germline V gene lookup returns CDR1 SGHTS and CDR2 YDEGEE. The CDR3 is made up of 15 amino acids. Here the CDR3 DNA reads TGTGCCACTCTTGGGATGGGACAGGGTCCCGATACGCAGTATTTT. Translating gives CATLGMGQGPDTQYF.

This clonotype was found many times. This chain connects TRBV11-2 to TRBJ2-7; TRBD2 agrees at 11 bases. In germline, CDR1 is SGHAT, CDR2 FQNNGV. The CDR3 consists of 17 residues. The J segment lost 5 bases and the V segment lost 7 bases, leaving 16 bases of the junction unmatched. CDR3 in amino acids: CASKMTSGEYLMDEQYF. CDR3 DNA: TGTGCCAGCAAAATGACTAGCGGGGAGTACTTAATGGACGAGCAGTACTTC. The entire variable domain, with the rest obtained from reference TRBV11-2 and TRBJ2-7, is as follows: EAGVAQSPRYKIIEKRQSVAFWCNPISGHATLYWYQQILGQGPKLLIQFQNNGVVDDSQLPKDRFSAERLKGVDSTLKIQPAKLEDSAVYLCASKMTSGEYLMDEQYFGPGTRLTVT.

There are many counts of this clonotype. V is TRBV3-1 and J is TRBJ1-2; the D gene is possibly TRBD1 (5 bases). The CDR3 loop spans 14 amino acids. Trimming cost V 3 bases and J 1 base, with 9 bases left between them. Germline V gives CDR1 LGHDT, CDR2 YNNKEL (reference sequence). This chain's CDR3 is CASSHQGLNYGYTF. The CDR3 DNA sequence: TGTGCCAGCAGCCACCAGGGACTTAACTATGGCTACACCTTC. The full variable domain, rest sourced from reference TRBV3-1 and TRBJ1-2, is DTAVSQTPKYLVTQMGNDKSIKCEQNLGHDTMYWYKQDSKKFLKIMFSYNNKELIINETVPNRFSPKSPDKAHLNLHINSLELGDSAVYFCASSHQGLNYGYTFGSGTRLTVV.

This clonotype was recorded at least ten times. The chain recombines TRBV15 with TRBJ2-3; either TRBD1 or TRBD2 may supply D (5 bases each). The CDR3 covers 15 residues. Germline V gene sequence: CDR1 LNHNV, CDR2 YYDKDF (reference sequence). Trimming stripped 3 bases from V and 7 bases from J, with 17 bases between. The chain's CDR3 is CATSRGPTEPYTQYF. The CDR3 nucleotides are TGTGCCACCAGCAGGGGACCCACCGAACCTTATACGCAGTATTTT.

This clonotype was seen repeatedly, ten times or more. The chain recombines TRBV5-1 with TRBJ1-1; D possibly corresponds to TRBD1 (6 bases). Germline loops: CDR1 SGHRS, CDR2 YFSETQ. The CDR3 runs to 14 residues. V was cut by 0 bases and J by 6 bases, with 12 bases left in between. CDR3 loop: CASSLDRVWAEAFF. CDR3 in DNA: TGCGCCAGCAGCTTGGACAGGGTTTGGGCTGAAGCTTTCTTT.

Many counts were recorded for this clonotype. This chain connects TRBV7-9 to TRBJ2-3; 10 bases map to TRBD2. In germline, CDR1 is SEHNR, CDR2 FQNEAQ (reference sequence). Trimming cost V 4 bases and J 4 bases; bases outside gene matches: 5. The length of the CDR3 is 15 residues. CDR3 amino acids: CASSSSGGPADTQYF. In DNA form, the CDR3 reads TGTGCCAGCAGCTCTAGCGGGGGCCCGGCAGATACGCAGTATTTT.

This clonotype was seen a few times. The rearrangement uses TRBV9 and TRBJ2-1; tentatively, D is TRBD2 (6 bases). Trimming stripped 4 bases from V and 5 bases from J, with 16 bases between. This CDR3 comprises 15 residues. Germline CDR1 SGDLS, CDR2 YYNGEE. CDR3 sequence reads: CASSHGGSGDNEQFF. The CDR3 DNA is TGTGCCAGCAGCCATGGTGGTAGCGGAGACAATGAGCAGTTCTTC.

At least ten counts were recorded for this clonotype. The CDR3 DNA reads as TGTGCCAGCAGTTCGGGACAGGGTACCCACGAGCAGTACTTC. Translation: CASSSGQGTHEQYF. This chain connects TRBV28 to TRBJ2-7, with 9 bases fitting TRBD1. The J segment lost 5 bases and the V segment lost 4 bases, leaving 6 bases of the junction unmatched. This CDR3 contains 14 residues. Germline CDR1 and CDR2: MDHEN and SYDVKM.

This clonotype was picked up many times. J is TRBJ2-7 and V is TRBV6-5; unclear D gene. Germline CDR1 and CDR2: MNHEY and SVGAGI. The CDR3 sequence is 15 residues long. V was clipped by 0 bases and J by 2 bases, with 11 bases between them. The CDR3 region has the DNA TGTGCCAGCAGTTACTCGATCGGTTCTGCCTACGAGCAGTACTTC. Encoded protein: CASSYSIGSAYEQYF.

This clonotype was recorded a few times. The rearrangement joins TRBV5-1 to TRBJ1-3; unclear D gene. Germline values: CDR1 SGHRS, CDR2 YFSETQ. Trimming took 4 bases from V and 3 from J, leaving 8 bases between them. This CDR3 has 13 residues. The CDR3 DNA reads as TGCGCCAGCAGCCACTACCATGGAAACACCATATATTTT. It yields the protein CASSHYHGNTIYF.

Ten or more counts support this clonotype. J is TRBJ2-2 and V is TRBV2, with D unclear. Germline assignment: CDR1 SNHLY and CDR2 FYNNEI. The ends were cut back, 3 bases at V and 6 bases at J, with 8 bases in the middle. The CDR3 sequence is 13 residues long. The CDR3 loop is CASSEAEPGELFF. The CDR3 DNA follows: TGTGCCAGCAGTGAGGCCGAACCCGGGGAGCTGTTTTTT. Supplemented by reference TRBV2 and TRBJ2-2, the full variable domain reads EPEVTQTPSHQVTQMGQEVILRCVPISNHLYFYWYRQILGQKVEFLVSFYNNEISEKSEIFDDQFSVERPDGSNFTLKIRSTKLEDSAMYFCASSEAEPGELFFGEGSRLTVL.

This clonotype was seen ten or more times. The chain couples TRBV9 to TRBJ1-3, with TRBD1 identical over 7 bases. Trimming cost V 3 bases and J 0 bases; bases outside gene matches: 6. Germline lookup yields CDR1 SGDLS and CDR2 YYNGEE. There are 16 residues in the CDR3. Here the CDR3 DNA reads TGTGCCAGCAGCGGAGAGACAGGGACCTCTGGAAACACCATATATTTT. It is translated as CASSGETGTSGNTIYF.

This clonotype was observed a handful of times. The chain combines TRBV5-1 with TRBJ2-7; D uncertain. The germline gives CDR1 SGHRS, CDR2 YFSETQ. CDR3 size: 14 residues. V was shortened by 4 bases and J by 0 bases, with 11 bases between the two germline ends. CDR3 bases: TGCGCCAGCAGCCTTAACTACTACTCCTACGAGCAGTACTTC. This encodes CASSLNYYSYEQYF.

This clonotype was counted at least ten times. The rearrangement uses TRBV7-3 and TRBJ2-3; D possibly corresponds to TRBD2 (5 bases). The CDR3 runs to 15 residues. Germline-derived CDR1 and CDR2 are SGHTA and FQGTGA. Trimming stripped 3 bases from V and 0 bases from J, with 10 bases between. The CDR3 region has the DNA TGTGCCAGCAGCTTCGGCCTAGCCAGCACAGATACGCAGTATTTT. Amino acid sequence: CASSFGLASTDTQYF.

In regard to this clonotype: Compared with germline, one end of the junction differs, possibly owing to a read error. J is TRBJ1-1 and V is TRBV18; possible D gene TRBD1, 5 bases. Germline lookup yields CDR1 KGHSH and CDR2 LQKENI. This CDR3 spans 15 amino acids. DNA for the CDR3: TGTGCCAGCTCACCAACGCAGGGACTGAACACTGAAGCTCTCTTT. It encodes CASSPTQGLNTEALF.